These 3 T cell receptor beta chains were all obtained from the same sample, sequenced in a study of blood T cell repertoires in COVID-19. Measured with immunoSEQ multiplex PCR; TCRdb has only the in-frame clones, and not every one. In the table there are tens of thousands of clones, around 80% of which are singletons. The sample consisted of peripheral blood. The origin of the receptors is a man aged 55 to 69 in a cohort sampled during active COVID-19.

The chain couples TRBV2 to TRBJ1-3; D is unclear. The CDR3 is 16 amino acids. V dropped 0 bases and J dropped 0 bases, with 9 bases sitting between them. Germline CDR1 is SNHLY and CDR2 is FYNNEI. CDR3 coding DNA: TGTGCCAGCAGTGAAGCCACACCCCGCTCTGGAAACACCATATATTTT. Residues: CASSEATPRSGNTIYF.

This clone was recorded once. The gene calls are TRBV11-2 and TRBJ2-5, with D perhaps matching TRBD2 (7 bases). Germline loops: CDR1 SGHAT, CDR2 FQNNGV. Trimming removed 5 bases at V and 3 bases at J, with 16 bases between. The CDR3 consists of 15 residues. The CDR3 coding sequence is TGTGCCAGCAGCCCCACACGGGGGGCAAAAGAGACCCAGTACTTC. Translating gives CASSPTRGAKETQYF.

The chain carries TRBV7-2 and TRBJ1-4; TRBD1 agrees at 8 bases. Germline loops: CDR1 SGHTA, CDR2 FQGNSA. This CDR3 has 14 residues. The V gene end was trimmed by 5 bases and the J gene end by 5 bases; junction bases not matched to a gene: 4. Here the CDR3 reads CASSLRQGNEKLFF. CDR3 bases: TGTGCCAGCAGCCTCCGACAGGGGAATGAAAAACTGTTTTTT.